The clone carrying this T cell receptor (beta chain) turned up a few times. In TCRdb, the 5' RACE reads were re-called with MiXCR into one record per CDR3 protein. This sample has about 26,000 distinct CDR3 sequences, with around 6% found just once. The CDR3 is 14 residues long. The J segment lost 5 bases and the V segment lost 0 bases, leaving 4 bases of the junction unmatched. The germline CDR1 and CDR2 sequences are SGHNT and YYREEE (reference sequence). The data stem from a study of spatial heterogeneity in lung cancer. Across the whole study: Available follow-up PBMC samples were sequenced, at a median of approximately two years post-resection. Every unique TCR and UMI combination, on average, appeared more than ten times in raw reads.

Indicated time point: blood at routine non-recurrence follow-up after resection. Extraction of whole RNA from tumor, nontumor lung or frozen PBMC preceded unsorted sequencing. The gene calls are TRBV5-4 and TRBJ2-5; 7 bases fit TRBD1. The receptor comes from a male donor with early-stage non-small cell lung cancer. Here the sequenced sample was PBMCs, taken at follow-up. The CDR3 sequence: CASSLDSRGETQYF. In nucleotides, the CDR3 is TGTGCCAGCAGCTTGGACAGCAGGGGGGAGACCCAGTACTTC.